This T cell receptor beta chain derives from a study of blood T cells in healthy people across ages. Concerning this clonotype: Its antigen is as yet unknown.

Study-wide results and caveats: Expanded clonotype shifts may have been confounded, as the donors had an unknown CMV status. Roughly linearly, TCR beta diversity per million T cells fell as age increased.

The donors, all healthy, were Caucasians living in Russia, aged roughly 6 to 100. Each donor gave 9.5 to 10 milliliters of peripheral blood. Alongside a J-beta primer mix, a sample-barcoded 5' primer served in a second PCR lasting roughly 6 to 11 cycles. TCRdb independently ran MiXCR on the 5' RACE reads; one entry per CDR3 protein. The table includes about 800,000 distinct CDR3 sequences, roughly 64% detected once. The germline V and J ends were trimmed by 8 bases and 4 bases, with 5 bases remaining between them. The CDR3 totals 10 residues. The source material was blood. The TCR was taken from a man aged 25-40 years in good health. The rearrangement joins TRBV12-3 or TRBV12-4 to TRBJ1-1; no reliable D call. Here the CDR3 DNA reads TGTGCCAGCGAGGGCACTGAAGCTTTCTTT. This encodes CASEGTEAFF.